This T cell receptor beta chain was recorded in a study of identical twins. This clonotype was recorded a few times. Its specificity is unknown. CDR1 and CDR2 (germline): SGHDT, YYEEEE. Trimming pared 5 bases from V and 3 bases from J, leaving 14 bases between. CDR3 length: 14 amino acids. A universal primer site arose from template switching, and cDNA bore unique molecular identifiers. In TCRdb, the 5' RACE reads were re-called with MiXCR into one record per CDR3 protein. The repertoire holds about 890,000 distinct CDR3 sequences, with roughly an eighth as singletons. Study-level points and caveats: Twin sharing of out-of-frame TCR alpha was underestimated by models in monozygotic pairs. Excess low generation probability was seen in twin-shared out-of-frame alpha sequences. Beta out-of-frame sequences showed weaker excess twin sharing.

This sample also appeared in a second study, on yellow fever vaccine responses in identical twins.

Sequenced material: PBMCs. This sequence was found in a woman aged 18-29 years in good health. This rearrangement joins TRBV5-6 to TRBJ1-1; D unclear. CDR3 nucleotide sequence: TGTGCCAGCAGTTCCGAAGGTGGAGACACTGAAGCTTTCTTT. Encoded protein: CASSSEGGDTEAFF.